The T cell receptor beta chain described here comes from a study of OX40 agonist ivuxolimab in advanced cancers. Overall study context: Every 2 weeks, ivuxolimab was infused into the patients intravenously at between 0.01 and 10 mg/kg.

J gave up 1 base and V 0 bases, and 6 bases lay outside the gene matches. The CDR3 spans 16 residues. Germline lookup yields CDR1 SQVTM and CDR2 ANQGSEA. Sequenced by immunoSEQ multiplex PCR; TCRdb stores in-frame clones only, minus some. Among around 50,000 clones, 65% to 85% were seen once, and the ten largest hold roughly 3.2%. V gene TRBV29-1 combines with J gene TRBJ2-1; 7 bases map to TRBD2. This TCR was sampled from an adult with an advanced solid tumor such as melanoma, head and neck, liver or kidney cancer. The sequencing here drew on CD4+ or CD8+ T cells sorted from blood, taken in a trial of the OX40 agonist ivuxolimab. The CDR3 DNA is TGCAGCGTTGAAGATAGCGGCGGGAGTTCCTACAATGAGCAGTTCTTC. Translated: CSVEDSGGSSYNEQFF.